The 23 T cell receptor beta chains listed next were all sequenced from one sample in a study of cytotoxic CD8 clonotypes in ibrutinib-treated CLL. Some clones are missing from TCRdb's copy, which holds only in-frame ones; the method was immunoSEQ multiplex PCR. The table records roughly 330,000 clones, 67% of them present only once. The specimen comprised PBMCs, sampled after 36 months of ibrutinib treatment. All receptors come from a human donor with chronic lymphocytic leukemia.

V gene TRBV9 combines with J gene TRBJ2-1; 11 nucleotides agree with TRBD2. Trimming removed 3 bases from V and 9 bases from J; junction bases left unmatched: 5. There are 14 residues in the CDR3. Per the germline V gene, CDR1 is SGDLS and CDR2 is YYNGEE. In nucleotides, the CDR3 is TGTGCCAGCAGCGGGGGACTAGCGGCCTTTGAGCAGTTCTTC. It is translated as CASSGGLAAFEQFF.

The rearrangement joins TRBV2 to TRBJ1-5; D not certain. Germline V gene data show CDR1 as SNHLY and CDR2 as FYNNEI. The ends were cut back, 5 bases at V and 0 bases at J, with 11 bases in the middle. This CDR3 spans 15 amino acids. The CDR3 sequence: CASSTDGYSNQPQHF. The CDR3 DNA is TGTGCCAGCAGTACGGACGGTTATAGCAATCAGCCCCAGCATTTT.

The CDR3 region has the DNA TGTGCCAGCAGTGTGGACCGGGCGGAGACCCAGTACTTC. Residues: CASSVDRAETQYF. V usage is TRBV2 and J usage is TRBJ2-5; D call uncertain. Germline lookup yields CDR1 SNHLY and CDR2 FYNNEI. CDR3 length: 13 amino acids. The V gene lost 4 bases and the J gene lost 5 bases, with 11 bases spanning the gap.

This chain joins TRBV11-3 and TRBJ2-1, with 13 bases that match TRBD2. The CDR3 is made up of 20 amino acids. The germline V gene has CDR1 SGHNT and CDR2 YENEEA. J was trimmed by 0 bases and V by 1 base; bases with no gene match: 9. DNA of the CDR3: TGTGCCAGCAGCTTAGCGACTAGCGGGGGGCTGATGAGCTCCTACAATGAGCAGTTCTTC. It translates to CASSLATSGGLMSSYNEQFF.

The genes are TRBV7-2 and TRBJ2-3; D not certain. CDR3 length equals 13 residues. Germline loops: CDR1 SGHTA, CDR2 FQGNSA. V was clipped by 2 bases and J by 10 bases, with 13 bases between them. CDR3 coding DNA: TGTGCCAGCAGCTTATATCAACGGAGCGCGCAGTATTTT. This codes for CASSLYQRSAQYF.

This sequence joins TRBV28 and TRBJ2-7, with TRBD2 matching over 9 bases. The germline CDR1 and CDR2 sequences are MDHEN and SYDVKM. CDR3 length: 15 residues. J gave up 1 base and V 0 bases, and 1 base lay outside the gene matches. This CDR3 is CASSLWTSGSYEQYF. For the CDR3, the DNA is TGTGCCAGCAGTTTATGGACTAGCGGTTCCTACGAGCAGTACTTC.

The chain joins TRBV4-1 to TRBJ2-7; 9 bases agree with TRBD1. With 4 bases clipped from V and 0 bases from J, the junction kept 10 bases outside the gene matches. Germline V gene data show CDR1 as MGHRA and CDR2 as YSYEKL. The CDR3 contains 17 residues. CDR3 region: CASSRAQTGGASYEQYF. For the CDR3, the DNA is TGCGCCAGCAGCCGAGCCCAAACAGGGGGCGCCTCCTACGAGCAGTACTTC.

This sequence joins TRBV5-1 and TRBJ2-3; 9 positions match TRBD1. CDR3 length: 16 amino acids. Germline CDR1 is SGHRS and CDR2 is YFSETQ. J was trimmed by 5 bases and V by 1 base; bases with no gene match: 8. The CDR3 nucleotides read TGCGCCAGCAGCTTGATCACAGGGGGCTGGAAAGATACGCAGTATTTT. As protein: CASSLITGGWKDTQYF.

In this sample, this clone turned up a few times. This rearrangement joins TRBV29-1 to TRBJ2-1; D gene ambiguous. The CDR3 length is 12 residues. Trimming took off 1 base at V and 7 bases at J, with 8 bases between the two ends. Germline V gives CDR1 SQVTM, CDR2 ANQGSEA. The CDR3 DNA is TGCAGCGTTGAAGTTGGACGAAATGAGCAGTTCTTC. Its translation: CSVEVGRNEQFF.

The chain links TRBV5-1 to TRBJ2-3, with TRBD2 matching 14 bases. V dropped 4 bases and J dropped 7; count of bases not matched to a gene: 8. Per the germline V gene, CDR1 is SGHRS and CDR2 is YFSETQ. The CDR3 runs to 16 residues. CDR3 in DNA: TGCGCCAGCAGCCCCGAGACTAGCGGGGGGGTTTATACGCAGTATTTT. Amino acids: CASSPETSGGVYTQYF.

The V call is TRBV27, the J call TRBJ2-2; D remains ambiguous. The CDR3 has 12 amino acids. V was pared by 8 bases and J by 7 bases, with 11 bases between. CDR1 MNHEY and CDR2 SMNVEV come from the germline V gene (reference sequence). The CDR3 loop is CASGLSIGELFF. The CDR3 coding sequence is TGTGCCAGCGGATTAAGCATCGGGGAGCTGTTTTTT.

The sample holds a few counts of this clone. The chain links TRBV7-2 to TRBJ1-5; 9 bases agree with TRBD1. This CDR3 comprises 14 residues. Germline CDR1 SGHTA, CDR2 FQGNSA. J gave up 6 bases and V 5 bases, and 5 bases lay outside the gene matches. DNA of the CDR3: TGTGCCAGCAGCCAGGGACAGGGAACTCAGCCCCAGCATTTT. It is translated as CASSQGQGTQPQHF.

The chain carries TRBV9 and TRBJ2-5; D is possibly TRBD2 (6 bases). Germline lookup yields CDR1 SGDLS and CDR2 YYNGEE. Trimming shortened V by 7 bases and J by 1 base, and 8 bases separated the two germline ends. This CDR3 has 12 residues. The CDR3 DNA sequence: TGTGCCAGCGCGGGGCCCCAAGAGACCCAGTACTTC. Translating gives CASAGPQETQYF.

This clone was observed a handful of times. The J gene is TRBJ2-7, the V gene TRBV4-3; tentative D call: TRBD1 (5 bases). V was shortened by 1 base and J by 6 bases, with 16 bases between the two germline ends. This CDR3 is 15 amino acids long. Germline-derived CDR1 and CDR2 are LGHNA and YSLEER. The DNA of the CDR3 is TGCGCCAGCAGCCAAGCGGGCAGGGCGGCTGGCGAGCAGTACTTC. Residues: CASSQAGRAAGEQYF.

The rearrangement joins TRBV4-3 to TRBJ2-5; D uncertain. From germline, CDR1 is LGHNA and CDR2 YSLEER. The CDR3 contains 15 residues. V lost 0 bases to trimming and J lost 2 bases, with 10 bases between them. The CDR3 reads CASSQEWWRQETQYF. CDR3 DNA: TGCGCCAGCAGCCAAGAATGGTGGCGACAAGAGACCCAGTACTTC.

The rearrangement joins TRBV6-6 to TRBJ1-1, with a possible D match to TRBD1 (5 bases). The V and J ends lost 0 bases and 2 bases respectively, with 10 bases between them. Germline loops: CDR1 MNHNY, CDR2 SVGAGI (reference sequence). The CDR3 extends over 15 amino acids. CDR3 sequence reads: CASSYSGVRNTEAFF. In DNA form, the CDR3 reads TGTGCCAGCAGTTACTCAGGGGTCAGAAACACTGAAGCTTTCTTT.

The rearrangement joins TRBV6-1 to TRBJ1-1, with D unresolved. V lost 5 bases and J 8 bases, leaving 12 bases between the germline ends. The germline CDR1 and CDR2 sequences are MNHNS and SASEGT. The CDR3 totals 12 residues. CDR3 in DNA: TGTGCCAGCAGTATAGGGTTGGCGGAAGCTTTCTTT. Protein product: CASSIGLAEAFF.

Only one count was recorded for this clone. The V gene is TRBV28, the J gene TRBJ2-3; tentative D call: TRBD2 (6 bases). This CDR3 comprises 15 residues. The V gene's germline CDR1 is MDHEN and CDR2 SYDVKM. Trimming removed 2 bases at V and 2 bases at J, with 11 bases between. The CDR3 bases are TGTGCCAGCAGTTTACCGACTAGACTCACAGATACGCAGTATTTT. Amino acids: CASSLPTRLTDTQYF.

In this sample, this clone turned up once. V usage is TRBV9 and J usage is TRBJ2-3; 7 bases align to TRBD1. With 4 bases clipped from V and 5 bases from J, the junction kept 13 bases outside the gene matches. The CDR3 runs 16 residues. Germline CDR1 SGDLS, CDR2 YYNGEE. In nucleotides, the CDR3 is TGTGCCAGCAGCTCAACTCGACAGGGCCGGGGAGATACGCAGTATTTT. Encoded protein: CASSSTRQGRGDTQYF.

This sequence joins TRBV28 and TRBJ1-5; 7 bases line up with TRBD1. Per germline, CDR1 MDHEN and CDR2 SYDVKM. There are 15 residues in the CDR3. The ends lost 6 bases at V and 3 bases at J; junction bases unmatched: 8. CDR3 in DNA: TGTGCCAGCAGAAGGCAGGGGGTGCTCAATCAGCCCCAGCATTTT. This sequence encodes CASRRQGVLNQPQHF.

The chain has TRBV28 and TRBJ1-2; D perhaps matches TRBD1 (5 bases). Per the germline V gene, CDR1 is MDHEN and CDR2 is SYDVKM. CDR3 size: 14 residues. The V end was cut by 2 bases, the J end by 4 bases, with 11 bases between. Written as DNA, the CDR3 is TGTGCCAGCAGTTTACAGGCAGGGAGCTATGGCTACACCTTC. Translation: CASSLQAGSYGYTF.

This clone appeared a single time. The rearrangement links TRBV27 to TRBJ2-5; D gene ambiguous. V lost 4 bases and J 6 bases, leaving 15 bases between the germline ends. Germline V gene lookup returns CDR1 MNHEY and CDR2 SMNVEV (reference sequence). The CDR3 has 14 residues. CDR3 bases: TGTGCCAGCAGTTCCCAGAGGAATGTGAAGACCCAGTACTTC. This sequence encodes CASSSQRNVKTQYF.

The CDR3 coding sequence is TGTGCCAGCAGGTGGAGGGACTCCTACAATGAGCAGTTCTTC. Its protein product is CASRWRDSYNEQFF. The V call is TRBV6-5, the J call TRBJ2-1; a weak D match, TRBD2 (6 bases). This CDR3 is built from 14 residues. Trimming removed 6 bases at V and 0 bases at J, with 9 bases between. Germline V gene sequence: CDR1 MNHEY, CDR2 SVGAGI.